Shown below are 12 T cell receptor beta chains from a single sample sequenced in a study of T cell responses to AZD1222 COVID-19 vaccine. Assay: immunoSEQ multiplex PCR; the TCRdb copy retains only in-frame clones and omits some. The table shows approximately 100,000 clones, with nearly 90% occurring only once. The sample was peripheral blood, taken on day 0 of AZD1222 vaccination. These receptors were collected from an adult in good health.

CDR3 bases: TGTGCTAGTGCCTTTTATGTGGAGCAGTTCTTC. Encoded protein: CASAFYVEQFF. The chain is built from TRBV12-5 and TRBJ2-1; D is unresolved. This CDR3 spans 11 amino acids. V was clipped by 7 bases and J by 10 bases, with 11 bases between them. Germline lookup yields CDR1 LGHNT and CDR2 FRNRAP.

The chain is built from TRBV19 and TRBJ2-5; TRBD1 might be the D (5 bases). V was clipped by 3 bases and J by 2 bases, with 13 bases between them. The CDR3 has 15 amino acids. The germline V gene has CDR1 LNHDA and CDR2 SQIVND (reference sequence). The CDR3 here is CASSISQGHQETQYF. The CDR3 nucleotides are TGTGCCAGTAGTATTAGCCAGGGTCATCAAGAGACCCAGTACTTC. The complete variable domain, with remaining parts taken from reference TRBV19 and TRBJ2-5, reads DGGITQSPKYLFRKEGQNVTLSCEQNLNHDAMYWYRQDPGQGLRLIYYSQIVNDFQKGDIAEGYSVSREKKESFPLTVTSAQKNPTAFYLCASSISQGHQETQYFGPGTRLLVL.

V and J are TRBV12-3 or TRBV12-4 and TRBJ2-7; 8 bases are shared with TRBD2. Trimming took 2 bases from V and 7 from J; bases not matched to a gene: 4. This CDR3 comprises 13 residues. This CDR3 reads CASSLIPGGEQYV. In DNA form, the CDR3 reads TGTGCCAGCAGTTTAATCCCGGGGGGGGAGCAGTACGTC.

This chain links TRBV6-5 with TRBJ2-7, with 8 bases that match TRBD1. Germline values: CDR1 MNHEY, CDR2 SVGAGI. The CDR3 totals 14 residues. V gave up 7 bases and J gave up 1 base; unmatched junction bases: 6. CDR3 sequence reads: CASTARTGSYEQYF. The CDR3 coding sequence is TGTGCCAGCACCGCAAGGACAGGGTCCTACGAGCAGTACTTC.

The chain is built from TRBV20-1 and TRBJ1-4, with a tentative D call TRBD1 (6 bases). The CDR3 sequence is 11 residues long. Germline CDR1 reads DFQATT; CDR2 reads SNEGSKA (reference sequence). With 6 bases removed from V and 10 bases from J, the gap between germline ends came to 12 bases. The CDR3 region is CSAQTGGKLFF. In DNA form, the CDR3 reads TGCAGTGCGCAGACAGGTGGAAAACTGTTTTTT.

CDR3 DNA sequence: TGTGCCAGCAGCTTGACTCGGGGGCAAGAGACCCAGTACTTC. It yields the protein CASSLTRGQETQYF. This rearrangement joins TRBV5-4 to TRBJ2-5; TRBD2 might be the D (6 bases). Germline values: CDR1 SGHNT, CDR2 YYREEE (reference sequence). This CDR3 comprises 14 residues. V was trimmed by 1 base and J by 2 bases, leaving 9 bases between them.

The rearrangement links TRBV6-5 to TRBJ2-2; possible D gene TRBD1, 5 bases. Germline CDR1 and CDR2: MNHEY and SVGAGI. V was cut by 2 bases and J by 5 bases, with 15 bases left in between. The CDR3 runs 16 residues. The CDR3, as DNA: TGTGCCAGCAGTTACGTACGAGCCTCAGGGACCGGGGAGCTGTTTTTT. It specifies CASSYVRASGTGELFF.

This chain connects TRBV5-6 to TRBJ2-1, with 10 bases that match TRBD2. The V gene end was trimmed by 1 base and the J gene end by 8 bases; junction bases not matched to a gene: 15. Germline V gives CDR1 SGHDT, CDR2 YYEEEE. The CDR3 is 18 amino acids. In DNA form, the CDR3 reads TGTGCCAGCAGCTTGCCCAGCGGGAGGGCCAAATACCGGCATGAGCAGTTCTTC. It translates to CASSLPSGRAKYRHEQFF.

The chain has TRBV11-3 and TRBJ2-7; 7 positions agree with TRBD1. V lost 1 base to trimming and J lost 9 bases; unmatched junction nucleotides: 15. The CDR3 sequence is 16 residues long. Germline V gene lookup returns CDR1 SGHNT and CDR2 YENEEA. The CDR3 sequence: CASSLGPGTAKEGQYF. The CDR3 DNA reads TGTGCCAGCAGCTTAGGCCCCGGGACAGCAAAAGAAGGGCAGTACTTC.

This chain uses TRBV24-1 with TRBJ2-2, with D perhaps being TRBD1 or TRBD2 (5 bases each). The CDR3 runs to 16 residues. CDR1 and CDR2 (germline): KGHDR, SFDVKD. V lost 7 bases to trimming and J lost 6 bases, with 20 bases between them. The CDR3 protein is CATSAPSGLGPGELFF. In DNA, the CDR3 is TGTGCCACCAGCGCCCCGTCGGGGCTGGGGCCCGGGGAGCTGTTTTTT.

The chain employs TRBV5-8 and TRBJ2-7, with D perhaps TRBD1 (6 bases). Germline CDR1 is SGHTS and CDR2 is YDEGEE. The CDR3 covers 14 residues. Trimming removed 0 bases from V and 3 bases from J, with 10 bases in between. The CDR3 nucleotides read TGTGCCAGCAGCTTGGTACAGGGAGTCTACGAGCAGTACTTC. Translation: CASSLVQGVYEQYF.

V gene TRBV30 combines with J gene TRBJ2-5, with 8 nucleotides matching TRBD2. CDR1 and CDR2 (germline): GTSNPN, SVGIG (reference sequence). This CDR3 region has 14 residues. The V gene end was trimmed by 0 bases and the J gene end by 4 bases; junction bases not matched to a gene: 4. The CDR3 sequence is CAWSVAAGGETQYF. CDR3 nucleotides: TGTGCCTGGAGTGTAGCTGCGGGGGGAGAGACCCAGTACTTC.